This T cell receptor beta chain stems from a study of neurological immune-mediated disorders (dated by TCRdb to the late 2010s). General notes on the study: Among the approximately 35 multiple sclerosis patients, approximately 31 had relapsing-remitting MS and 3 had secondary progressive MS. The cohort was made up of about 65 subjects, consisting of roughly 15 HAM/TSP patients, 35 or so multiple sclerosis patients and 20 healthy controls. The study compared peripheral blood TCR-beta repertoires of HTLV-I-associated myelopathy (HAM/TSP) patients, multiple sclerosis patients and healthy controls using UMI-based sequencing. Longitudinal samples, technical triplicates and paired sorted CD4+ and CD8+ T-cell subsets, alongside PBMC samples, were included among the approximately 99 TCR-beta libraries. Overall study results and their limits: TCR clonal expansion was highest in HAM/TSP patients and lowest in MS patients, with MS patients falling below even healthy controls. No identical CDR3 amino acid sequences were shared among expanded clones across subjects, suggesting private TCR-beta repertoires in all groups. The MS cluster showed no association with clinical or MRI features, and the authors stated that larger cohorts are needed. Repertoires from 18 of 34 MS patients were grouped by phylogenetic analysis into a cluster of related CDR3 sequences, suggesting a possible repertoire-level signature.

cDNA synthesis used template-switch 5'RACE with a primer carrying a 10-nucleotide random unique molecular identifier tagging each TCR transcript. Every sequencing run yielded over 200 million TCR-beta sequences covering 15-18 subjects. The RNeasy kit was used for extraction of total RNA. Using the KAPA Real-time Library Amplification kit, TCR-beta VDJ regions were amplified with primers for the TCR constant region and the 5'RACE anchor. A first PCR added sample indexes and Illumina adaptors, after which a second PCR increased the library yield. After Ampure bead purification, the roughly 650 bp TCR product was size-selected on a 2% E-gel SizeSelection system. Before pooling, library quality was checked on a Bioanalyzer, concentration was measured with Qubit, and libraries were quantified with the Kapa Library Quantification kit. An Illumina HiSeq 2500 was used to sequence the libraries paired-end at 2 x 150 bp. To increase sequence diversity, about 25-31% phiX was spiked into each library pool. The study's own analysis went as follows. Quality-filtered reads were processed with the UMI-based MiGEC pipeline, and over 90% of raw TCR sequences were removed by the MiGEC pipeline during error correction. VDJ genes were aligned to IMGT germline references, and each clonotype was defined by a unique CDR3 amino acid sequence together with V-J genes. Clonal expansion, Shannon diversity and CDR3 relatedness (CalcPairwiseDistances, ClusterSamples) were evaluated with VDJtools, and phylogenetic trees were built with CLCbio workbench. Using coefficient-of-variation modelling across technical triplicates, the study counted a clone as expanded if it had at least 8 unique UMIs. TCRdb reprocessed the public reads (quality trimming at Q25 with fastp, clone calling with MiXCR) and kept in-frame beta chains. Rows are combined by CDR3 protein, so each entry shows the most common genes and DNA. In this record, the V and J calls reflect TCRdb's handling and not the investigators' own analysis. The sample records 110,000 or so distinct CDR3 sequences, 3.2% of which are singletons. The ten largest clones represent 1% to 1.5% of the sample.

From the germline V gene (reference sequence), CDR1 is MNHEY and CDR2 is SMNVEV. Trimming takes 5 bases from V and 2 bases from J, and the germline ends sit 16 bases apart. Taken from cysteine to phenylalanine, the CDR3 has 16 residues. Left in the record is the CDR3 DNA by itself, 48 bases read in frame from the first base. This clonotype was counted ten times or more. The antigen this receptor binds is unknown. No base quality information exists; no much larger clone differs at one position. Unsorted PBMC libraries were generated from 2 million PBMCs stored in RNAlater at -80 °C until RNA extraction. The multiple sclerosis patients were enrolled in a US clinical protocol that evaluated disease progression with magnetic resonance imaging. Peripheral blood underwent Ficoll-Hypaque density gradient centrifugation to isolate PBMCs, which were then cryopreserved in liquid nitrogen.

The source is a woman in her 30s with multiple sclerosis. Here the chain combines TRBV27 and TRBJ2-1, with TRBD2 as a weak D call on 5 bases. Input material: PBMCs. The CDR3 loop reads CASSPAGVLTYNEQFF. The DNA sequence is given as TGTGCCAGCAGTCCTGCCGGGGTGCTCACCTACAATGAGCAGTTCTTC.